One sample yielded the 5 T cell receptor beta chains listed below, sequenced in a study of post-analysis software for immune sequencing data. These receptors' targets are unknown. Unique molecular identifiers featured in each of the TCR beta cDNA libraries. TCRdb itself ran the PCR reads through MiXCR, one entry per CDR3 protein. The sample carries some 500,000 distinct CDR3 sequences, under 55% recorded once. Findings of the study overall: A handful of TRBV segments were significantly more frequent in patients than in controls. TRBV5-6, TRBV5-1 and TRBV20-1 were among these segments.

Sequenced: blood. These receptors came from a girl between 10 and 17 years old with multiple sclerosis.

There are a few counts of this clonotype. The gene calls are TRBV28 and TRBJ2-3; D ambiguous. Germline V gene lookup returns CDR1 MDHEN and CDR2 SYDVKM. This CDR3 contains 14 residues. V was shortened by 7 bases and J by 3 bases, with 14 bases between the two germline ends. The CDR3 nucleotides are TGTGCCAGCATCGACGGTTTTCAAACAGATACGCAGTATTTT. Its protein product is CASIDGFQTDTQYF.

The genes are TRBV5-1 and TRBJ2-5, with D hard to call. V was trimmed by 5 bases and J by 5 bases, leaving 16 bases between them. Germline V gene lookup returns CDR1 SGHRS and CDR2 YFSETQ. The CDR3 contains 14 residues. CDR3 DNA: TGCGCCAGCAGTCCTTATACTCCCGGGGAGACCCAGTACTTC. This translates into CASSPYTPGETQYF.

This clonotype was observed a handful of times. The chain is built from TRBV15 and TRBJ2-5; 8 bases fit TRBD1. CDR1 is LNHNV, CDR2 YYDKDF, per germline (reference sequence). V dropped 3 bases and J dropped 5; count of bases not matched to a gene: 11. The CDR3 is made up of 16 amino acids. DNA for the CDR3: TGTGCCACCAGCAGCGGGCCTCCCGGGACAGGCGAGACCCAGTACTTC. Protein product: CATSSGPPGTGETQYF.

The J gene is TRBJ2-5, the V gene TRBV24-1; D remains unclear. V was cut by 5 bases and J by 5 bases, with 8 bases left in between. In germline, CDR1 is KGHDR, CDR2 SFDVKD. The CDR3 covers 12 residues. CDR3 bases: TGTGCCACCAGTGTTGTAGGTGAGACCCAGTACTTC. Protein sequence: CATSVVGETQYF.

This clonotype was seen more than once but under ten times. The junction and the germline gene differ at one end; a read error may be behind it. This chain connects TRBV7-3 to TRBJ2-1, with 9 positions matching TRBD2. Per the germline V gene, CDR1 is SGHTA and CDR2 is FQGTGA. This CDR3 is 17 amino acids long. The chain's CDR3 is CASNLRPSGIGYNEQFF. The DNA for the CDR3 is TGTGCCAGCAACTTAAGGCCTAGCGGGATAGGATACAATGAGCAGTTCTTC.